This TCR beta chain appears in the sequencing data of a study of blood T cell repertoires in COVID-19. In the study overall: Both acute and convalescent COVID-19 samples were obtained from the United States, Italy and Spain. T cells, B-cell-depleted T cells, or PBMCs supplied cDNA or gDNA.

How the authors handled the data: Reference gene primer amplification gave nucleated cell count estimates. Here immunoSEQ multiplex PCR was the method, and the copy in TCRdb shows in-frame clones only, minus some. V and J calls and clone size are copied from that table; D and trimming were computed from the DNA. The sample records approximately 75,000 clones, around 67% being singletons. Unmatched junction bases numbered 7, after V lost 8 bases and J lost 7 bases. CDR1 and CDR2 from the germline V gene are LNHDA and SQIVND (reference sequence). This CDR3 has 13 amino acids. The chain carries TRBV19 and TRBJ2-2; 7 positions agree with TRBD2. The sequenced sample consisted of peripheral blood. This clonotype was obtained from a human donor with acute or convalescent COVID-19. The donor label of this sample is uncertain. CDR3 residues: CASPVPGGGELFF. The DNA for the CDR3 is TGTGCCAGTCCAGTCCCGGGAGGCGGGGAGCTGTTTTTT.